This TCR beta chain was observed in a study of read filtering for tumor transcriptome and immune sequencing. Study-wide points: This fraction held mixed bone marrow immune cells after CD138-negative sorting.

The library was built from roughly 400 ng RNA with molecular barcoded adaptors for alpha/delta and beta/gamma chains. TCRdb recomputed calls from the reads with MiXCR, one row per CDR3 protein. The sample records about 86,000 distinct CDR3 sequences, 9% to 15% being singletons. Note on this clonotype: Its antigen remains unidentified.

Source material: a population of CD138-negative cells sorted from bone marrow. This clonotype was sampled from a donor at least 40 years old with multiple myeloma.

The CDR3 DNA reads as TGTGCCAGCAGCCTAACAAGTGAAGCTTTCTTT. As protein: CASSLTSEAFF. The chain is built from TRBV7-9 and TRBJ1-1, with no clear D. CDR1 and CDR2 (germline): SEHNR, FQNEAQ (reference sequence). Trimming took 5 bases from V and 7 from J, leaving 8 bases between them. CDR3 length: 11 residues.